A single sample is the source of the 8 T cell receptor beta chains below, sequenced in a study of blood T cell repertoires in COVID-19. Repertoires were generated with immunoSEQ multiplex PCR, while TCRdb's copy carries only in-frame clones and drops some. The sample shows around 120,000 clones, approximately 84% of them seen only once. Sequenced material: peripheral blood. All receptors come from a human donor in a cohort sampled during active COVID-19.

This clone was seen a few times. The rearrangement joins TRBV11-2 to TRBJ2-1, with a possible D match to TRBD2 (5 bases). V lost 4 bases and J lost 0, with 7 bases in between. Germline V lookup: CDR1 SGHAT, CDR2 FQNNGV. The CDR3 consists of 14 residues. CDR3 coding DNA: TGTGCCAGCAGCTCCCTAGCCTCCTACAATGAGCAGTTCTTC. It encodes CASSSLASYNEQFF. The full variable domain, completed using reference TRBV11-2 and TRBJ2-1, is EAGVAQSPRYKIIEKRQSVAFWCNPISGHATLYWYQQILGQGPKLLIQFQNNGVVDDSQLPKDRFSAERLKGVDSTLKIQPAKLEDSAVYLCASSSLASYNEQFFGPGTRLTVL.

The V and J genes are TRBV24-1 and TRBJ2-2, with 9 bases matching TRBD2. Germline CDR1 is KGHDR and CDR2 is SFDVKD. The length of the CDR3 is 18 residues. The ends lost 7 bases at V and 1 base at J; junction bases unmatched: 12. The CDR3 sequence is CATSPTGTSRRNTGELFF. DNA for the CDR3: TGTGCCACCAGCCCCACCGGGACTAGCAGGAGGAACACCGGGGAGCTGTTTTTT.

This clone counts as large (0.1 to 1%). The CDR3 protein is CASSETTGLGYGYTF. In nucleotides, the CDR3 is TGTGCCAGCAGTGAAACGACAGGTCTTGGCTATGGCTACACCTTC. J is TRBJ1-2 and V is TRBV2, with D tentatively TRBD1 (6 bases). This CDR3 is built from 15 residues. CDR1 and CDR2 (germline): SNHLY, FYNNEI. The ends were cut back, 2 bases at V and 4 bases at J, with 14 bases in the middle.

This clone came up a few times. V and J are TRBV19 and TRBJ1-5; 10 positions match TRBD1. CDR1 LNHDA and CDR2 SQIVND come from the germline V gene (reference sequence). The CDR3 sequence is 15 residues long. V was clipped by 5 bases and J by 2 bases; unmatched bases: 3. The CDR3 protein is CASSPGTGGNQPQHF. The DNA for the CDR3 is TGTGCCAGTAGTCCGGGGACAGGGGGCAATCAGCCCCAGCATTTT. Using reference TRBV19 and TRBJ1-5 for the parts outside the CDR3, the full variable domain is DGGITQSPKYLFRKEGQNVTLSCEQNLNHDAMYWYRQDPGQGLRLIYYSQIVNDFQKGDIAEGYSVSREKKESFPLTVTSAQKNPTAFYLCASSPGTGGNQPQHFGDGTRLSIL.

The CDR3 region is CASRDRESNQPQHF. As DNA, the CDR3 is TGTGCCAGCAGGGACAGGGAGAGCAATCAGCCCCAGCATTTT. V and J are TRBV2 and TRBJ1-5, with 8 nucleotides matching TRBD1. The CDR3 spans 14 residues. The junction had 2 bases not matched to a gene; V was cut back by 6 bases and J by 1 base. Germline CDR1 SNHLY, CDR2 FYNNEI.

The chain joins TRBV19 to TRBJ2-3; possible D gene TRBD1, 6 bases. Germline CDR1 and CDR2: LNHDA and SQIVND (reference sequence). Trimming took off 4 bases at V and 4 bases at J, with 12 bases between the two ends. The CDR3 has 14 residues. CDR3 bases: TGTGCCAGTAGTACGAACAGGGTTCCAGATACGCAGTATTTT. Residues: CASSTNRVPDTQYF.

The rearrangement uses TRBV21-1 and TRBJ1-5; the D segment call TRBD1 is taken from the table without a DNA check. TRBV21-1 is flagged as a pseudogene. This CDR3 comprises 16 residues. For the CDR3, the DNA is TGTGCCAGCAGCAAAGAAGAGGGACACTCCGGCCAGCCCCAGCATTTT. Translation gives CASSKEEGHSGQPQHF.

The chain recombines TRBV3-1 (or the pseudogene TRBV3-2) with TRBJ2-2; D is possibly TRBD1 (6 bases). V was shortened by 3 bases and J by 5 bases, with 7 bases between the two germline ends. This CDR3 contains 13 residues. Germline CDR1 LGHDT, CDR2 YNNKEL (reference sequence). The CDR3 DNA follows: TGTGCCAGCAGCCAGGACAGAACCGGGGAGCTGTTTTTT. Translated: CASSQDRTGELFF.